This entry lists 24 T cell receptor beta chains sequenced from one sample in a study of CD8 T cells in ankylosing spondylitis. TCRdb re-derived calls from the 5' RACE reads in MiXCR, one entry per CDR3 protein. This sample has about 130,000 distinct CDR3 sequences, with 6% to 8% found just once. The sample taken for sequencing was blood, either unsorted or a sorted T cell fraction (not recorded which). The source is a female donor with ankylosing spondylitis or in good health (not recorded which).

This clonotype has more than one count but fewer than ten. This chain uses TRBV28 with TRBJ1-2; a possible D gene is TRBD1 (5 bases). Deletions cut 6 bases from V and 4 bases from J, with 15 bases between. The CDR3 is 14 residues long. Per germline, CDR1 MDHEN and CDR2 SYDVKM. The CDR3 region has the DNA TGTGCCAGCAGGGCTCCGGGACGGATCTATGGCTACACCTTC. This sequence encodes CASRAPGRIYGYTF.

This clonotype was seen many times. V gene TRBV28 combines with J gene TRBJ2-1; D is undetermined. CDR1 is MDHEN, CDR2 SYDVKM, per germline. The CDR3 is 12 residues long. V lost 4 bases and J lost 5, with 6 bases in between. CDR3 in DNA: TGTGCCAGCAGTTACTTACACAATGAGCAGTTCTTC. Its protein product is CASSYLHNEQFF.

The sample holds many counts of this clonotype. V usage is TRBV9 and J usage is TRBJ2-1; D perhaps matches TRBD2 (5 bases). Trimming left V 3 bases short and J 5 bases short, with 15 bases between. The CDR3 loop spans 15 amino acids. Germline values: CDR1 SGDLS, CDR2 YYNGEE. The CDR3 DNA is TGTGCCAGCAGCGCCCTGATTGAGGGTAACAATGAGCAGTTCTTC. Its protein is CASSALIEGNNEQFF.

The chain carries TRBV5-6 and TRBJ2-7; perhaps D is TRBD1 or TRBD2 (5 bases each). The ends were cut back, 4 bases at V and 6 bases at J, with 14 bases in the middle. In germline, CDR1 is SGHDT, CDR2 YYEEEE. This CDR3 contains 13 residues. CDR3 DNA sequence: TGTGCCAGCAGCCCCAGGGACGGCTGCGAGCAGTACTTC. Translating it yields CASSPRDGCEQYF.

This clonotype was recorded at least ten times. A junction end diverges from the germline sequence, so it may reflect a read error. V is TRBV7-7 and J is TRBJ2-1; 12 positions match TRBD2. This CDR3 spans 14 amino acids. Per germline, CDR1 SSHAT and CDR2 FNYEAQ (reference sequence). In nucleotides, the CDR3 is TGTGCTAGCAGCCGGACTAGCGGGGATAATGAGCAGTTCTTC. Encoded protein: CASSRTSGDNEQFF. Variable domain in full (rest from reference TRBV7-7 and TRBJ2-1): GAGVSQSPRYKVTKRGQDVTLRCDPISSHATLYWYQQALGQGPEFLTYFNYEAQPDKSGLPSDRFSAERPEGSISTLTIQRTEQRDSAMYRCASSRTSGDNEQFFGPGTRLTVL.

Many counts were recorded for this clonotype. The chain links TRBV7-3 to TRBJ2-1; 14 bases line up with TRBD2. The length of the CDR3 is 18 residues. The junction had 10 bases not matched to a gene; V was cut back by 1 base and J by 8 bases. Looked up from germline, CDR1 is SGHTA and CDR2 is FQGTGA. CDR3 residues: CASSLNPGLAGESDEQFF. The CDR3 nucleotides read TGTGCCAGCAGCTTAAACCCGGGACTAGCGGGGGAAAGTGATGAGCAGTTCTTC. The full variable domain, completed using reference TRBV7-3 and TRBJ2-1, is GAGVSQTPSNKVTEKGKYVELRCDPISGHTALYWYRQSLGQGPEFLIYFQGTGAADDSGLPNDRFFAVRPEGSVSTLKIQRTERGDSAVYLCASSLNPGLAGESDEQFFGPGTRLTVL.

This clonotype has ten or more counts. The CDR3 nucleotides are TGCAGTGCTAGGGTTTTTGGACAGCCGAACACTGAAGCTTTCTTT. Translating gives CSARVFGQPNTEAFF. J is TRBJ1-1 and V is TRBV20-1; tentative D call: TRBD1 (6 bases). This CDR3 comprises 15 residues. V was pared by 3 bases and J by 1 base, with 15 bases between. Per the germline V gene, CDR1 is DFQATT and CDR2 is SNEGSKA (reference sequence).

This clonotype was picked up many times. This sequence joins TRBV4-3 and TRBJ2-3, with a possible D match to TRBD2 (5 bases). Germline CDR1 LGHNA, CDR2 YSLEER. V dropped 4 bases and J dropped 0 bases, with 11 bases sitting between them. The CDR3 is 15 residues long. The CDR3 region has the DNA TGCGCCAGCAGCCCGGACTGGGGAAGCACAGATACGCAGTATTTT. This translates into CASSPDWGSTDTQYF.

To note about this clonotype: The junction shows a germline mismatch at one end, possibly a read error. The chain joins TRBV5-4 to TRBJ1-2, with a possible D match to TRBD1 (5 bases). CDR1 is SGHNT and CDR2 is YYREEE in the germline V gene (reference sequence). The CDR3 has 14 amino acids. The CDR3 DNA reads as TGTGCCAGCAGCTCGGGGACTGATAACTATGACTACACCTTC. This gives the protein CASSSGTDNYDYTF.

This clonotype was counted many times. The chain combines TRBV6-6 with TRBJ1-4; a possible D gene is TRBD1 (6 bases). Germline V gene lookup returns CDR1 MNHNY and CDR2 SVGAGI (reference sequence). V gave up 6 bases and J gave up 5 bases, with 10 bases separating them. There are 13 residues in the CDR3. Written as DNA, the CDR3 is TGTGCCAGCAGCGGACAGTCGAATGAAAAACTGTTTTTT. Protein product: CASSGQSNEKLFF.

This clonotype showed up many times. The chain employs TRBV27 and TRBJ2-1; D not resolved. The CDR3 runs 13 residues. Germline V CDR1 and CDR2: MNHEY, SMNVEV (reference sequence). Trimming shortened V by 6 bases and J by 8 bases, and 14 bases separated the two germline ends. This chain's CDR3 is CASRPGPGDEQFF. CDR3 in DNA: TGTGCCAGCAGGCCGGGTCCAGGCGATGAGCAGTTCTTC.

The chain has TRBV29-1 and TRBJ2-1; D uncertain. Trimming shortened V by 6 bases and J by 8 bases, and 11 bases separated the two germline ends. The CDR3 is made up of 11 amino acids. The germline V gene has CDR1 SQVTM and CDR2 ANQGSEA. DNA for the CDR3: TGCAGCGTGACCTTATTGGATGAGCAGTTCTTC. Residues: CSVTLLDEQFF.

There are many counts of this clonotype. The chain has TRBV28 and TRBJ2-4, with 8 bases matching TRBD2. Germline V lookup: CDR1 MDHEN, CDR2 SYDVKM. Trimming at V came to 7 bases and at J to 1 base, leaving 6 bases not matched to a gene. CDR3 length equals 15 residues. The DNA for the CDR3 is TGTGCCAGCATCCGGGGGGGGACGGCCAAAAACATTCAGTACTTC. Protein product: CASIRGGTAKNIQYF.

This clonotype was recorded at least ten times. The CDR3 DNA reads as TGTGCCAGCAGACTAGCGGGGGCGTCCTACAATGAGCAGTTCTTC. Encoded protein: CASRLAGASYNEQFF. The chain has TRBV5-6 and TRBJ2-1; 11 bases align to TRBD2. Germline V lookup: CDR1 SGHDT, CDR2 YYEEEE. V lost 5 bases to trimming and J lost 1 base; unmatched junction nucleotides: 2. The CDR3 totals 15 residues.

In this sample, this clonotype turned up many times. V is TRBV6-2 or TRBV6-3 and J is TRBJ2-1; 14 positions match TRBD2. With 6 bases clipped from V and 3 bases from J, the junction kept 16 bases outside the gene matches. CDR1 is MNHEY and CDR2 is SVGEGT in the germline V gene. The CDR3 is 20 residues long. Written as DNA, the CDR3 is TGTGCCAGCAGACGCACTCCCGGGACTAGCGGGGGCCCGAGCTACAATGAGCAGTTCTTC. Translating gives CASRRTPGTSGGPSYNEQFF.

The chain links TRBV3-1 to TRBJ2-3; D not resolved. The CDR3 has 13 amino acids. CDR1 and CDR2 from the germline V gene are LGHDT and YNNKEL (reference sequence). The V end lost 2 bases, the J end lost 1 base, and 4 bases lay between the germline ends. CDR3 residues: CASSQSGTDTQYF. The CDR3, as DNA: TGTGCCAGCAGCCAAAGCGGCACAGATACGCAGTATTTT.

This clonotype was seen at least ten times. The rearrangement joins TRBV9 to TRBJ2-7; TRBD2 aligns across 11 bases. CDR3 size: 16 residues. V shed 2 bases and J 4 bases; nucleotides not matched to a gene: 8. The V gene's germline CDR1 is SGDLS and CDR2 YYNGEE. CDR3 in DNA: TGTGCCAGCAGCGTCCGGGCGACTAGCGGGGCGTACGAGCAGTACTTC. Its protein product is CASSVRATSGAYEQYF. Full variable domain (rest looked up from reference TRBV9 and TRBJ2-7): DSGVTQTPKHLITATGQRVTLRCSPRSGDLSVYWYQQSLDQGLQFLIQYYNGEERAKGNILERFSAQQFPDLHSELNLSSLELGDSALYFCASSVRATSGAYEQYFGPGTRLTVT.

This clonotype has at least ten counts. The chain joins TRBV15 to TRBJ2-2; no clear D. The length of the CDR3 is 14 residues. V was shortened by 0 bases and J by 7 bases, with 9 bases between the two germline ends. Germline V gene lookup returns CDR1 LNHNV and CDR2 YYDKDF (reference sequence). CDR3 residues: CATSRDKVFGELFF. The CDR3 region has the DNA TGTGCCACCAGCAGAGACAAGGTGTTCGGGGAGCTGTTTTTT. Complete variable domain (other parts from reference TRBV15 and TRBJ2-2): DAMVIQNPRYQVTQFGKPVTLSCSQTLNHNVMYWYQQKSSQAPKLLFHYYDKDFNNEADTPDNFQSRRPNTSFCFLDIRSPGLGDTAMYLCATSRDKVFGELFFGEGSRLTVL.

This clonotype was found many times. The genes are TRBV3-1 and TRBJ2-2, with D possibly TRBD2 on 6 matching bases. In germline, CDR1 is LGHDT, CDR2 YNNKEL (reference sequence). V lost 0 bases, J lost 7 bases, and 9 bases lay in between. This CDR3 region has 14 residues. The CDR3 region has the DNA TGTGCCAGCAGCCAAGATGACGGGGGCGGGGAGCTGTTTTTT. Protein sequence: CASSQDDGGGELFF. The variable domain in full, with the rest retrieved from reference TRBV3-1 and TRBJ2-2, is DTAVSQTPKYLVTQMGNDKSIKCEQNLGHDTMYWYKQDSKKFLKIMFSYNNKELIINETVPNRFSPKSPDKAHLNLHINSLELGDSAVYFCASSQDDGGGELFFGEGSRLTVL.

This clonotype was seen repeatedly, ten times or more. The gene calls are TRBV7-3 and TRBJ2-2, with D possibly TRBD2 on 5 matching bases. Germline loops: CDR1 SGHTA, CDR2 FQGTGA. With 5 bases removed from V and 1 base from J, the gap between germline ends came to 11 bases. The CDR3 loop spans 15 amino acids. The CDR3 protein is CASSPGRGNTGELFF. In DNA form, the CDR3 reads TGTGCCAGCAGCCCTGGACGGGGGAACACCGGGGAGCTGTTTTTT.

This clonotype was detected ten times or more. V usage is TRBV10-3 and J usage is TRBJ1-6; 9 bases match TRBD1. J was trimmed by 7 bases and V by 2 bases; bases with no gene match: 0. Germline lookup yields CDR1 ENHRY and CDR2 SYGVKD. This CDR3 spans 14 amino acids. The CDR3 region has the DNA TGTGCCATCAGTGAGGGACAGGGGAATTCACCCCTCCACTTT. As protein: CAISEGQGNSPLHF.

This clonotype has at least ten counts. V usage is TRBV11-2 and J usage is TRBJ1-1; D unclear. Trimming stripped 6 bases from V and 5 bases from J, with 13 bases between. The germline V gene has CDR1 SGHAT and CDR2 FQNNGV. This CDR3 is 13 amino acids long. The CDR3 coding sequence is TGTGCCAGCAGGCCGGGCCTGGGGACTGAAGCTTTCTTT. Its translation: CASRPGLGTEAFF.

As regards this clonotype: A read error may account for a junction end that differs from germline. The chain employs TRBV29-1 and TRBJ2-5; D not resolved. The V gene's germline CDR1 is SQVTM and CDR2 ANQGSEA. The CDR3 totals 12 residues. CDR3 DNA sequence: TGCAGCGTTGGACACCTCCAAGAGACCCACTACTTC. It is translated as CSVGHLQETHYF.

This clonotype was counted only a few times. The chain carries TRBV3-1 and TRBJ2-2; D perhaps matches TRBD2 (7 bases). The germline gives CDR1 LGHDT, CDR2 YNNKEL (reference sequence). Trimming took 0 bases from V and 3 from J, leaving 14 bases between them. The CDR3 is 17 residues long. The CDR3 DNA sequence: TGTGCCAGCAGCCAAGATAGGGCGGGGGCGGACACCGGGGAGCTGTTTTTT. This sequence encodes CASSQDRAGADTGELFF.